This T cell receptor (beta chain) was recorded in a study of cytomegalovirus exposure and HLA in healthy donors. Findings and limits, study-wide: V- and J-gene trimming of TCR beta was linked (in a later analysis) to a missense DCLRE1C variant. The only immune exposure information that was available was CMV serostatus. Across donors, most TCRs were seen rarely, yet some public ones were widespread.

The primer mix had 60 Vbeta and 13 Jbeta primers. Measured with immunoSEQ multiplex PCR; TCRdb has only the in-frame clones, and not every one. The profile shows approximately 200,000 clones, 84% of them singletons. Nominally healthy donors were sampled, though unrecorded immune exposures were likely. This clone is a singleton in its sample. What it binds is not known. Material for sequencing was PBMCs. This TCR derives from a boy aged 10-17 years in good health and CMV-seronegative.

CDR3 coding DNA: TGCAGCGTGGAGGACTTGGGCCCGAATGAGCAGTTCTTC. Its protein is CSVEDLGPNEQFF. The V call is TRBV29-1, the J call TRBJ2-1; a possible D gene is TRBD2 (5 bases). Germline V gene lookup returns CDR1 SQVTM and CDR2 ANQGSEA. This CDR3 spans 13 amino acids. Trimming left V 6 bases short and J 7 bases short, with 16 bases between.